This T cell receptor (beta chain) came from a study of T cell responses to AZD1222 COVID-19 vaccine. Study findings and constraints: Baseline serostatus was positive in only a handful of AZD1222 recipients. Across spike, vaccine-associated CD4 TCRs were found, dominant at 160-218 and 743-854.

This table comes from immunoSEQ multiplex PCR, and its TCRdb copy is limited to in-frame clones, with some not included. The table lists roughly 130,000 clones, roughly 90% of them singletons. On this clone: Its antigen is still unknown.

The sample consisted of peripheral blood, taken on day 0 of AZD1222 vaccination. This TCR was recovered from an adult in good health.

The CDR3 bases are TGCGCCAGCAGCCAAGAGTGGCAGGGCACAGATACGCAGTATTTT. Translating it yields CASSQEWQGTDTQYF. V is TRBV4-1 and J is TRBJ2-3; D is undetermined. There are 15 residues in the CDR3. Germline-derived CDR1 and CDR2 are MGHRA and YSYEKL. Trimming took 0 bases from V and 1 from J, leaving 8 bases between them.